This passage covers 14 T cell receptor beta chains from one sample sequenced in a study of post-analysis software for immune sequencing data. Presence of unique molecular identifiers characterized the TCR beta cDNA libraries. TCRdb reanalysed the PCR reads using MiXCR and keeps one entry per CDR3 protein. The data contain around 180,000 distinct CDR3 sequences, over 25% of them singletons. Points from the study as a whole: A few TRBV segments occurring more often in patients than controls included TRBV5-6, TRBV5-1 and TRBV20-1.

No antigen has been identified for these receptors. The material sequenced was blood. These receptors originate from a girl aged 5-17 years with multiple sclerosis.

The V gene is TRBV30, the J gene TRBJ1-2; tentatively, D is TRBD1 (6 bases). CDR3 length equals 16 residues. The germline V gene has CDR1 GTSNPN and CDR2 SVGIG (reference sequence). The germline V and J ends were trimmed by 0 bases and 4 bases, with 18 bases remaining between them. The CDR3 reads CAWSVGLGAQVYGYTF. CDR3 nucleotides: TGTGCCTGGAGTGTCGGCCTGGGGGCGCAGGTCTATGGCTACACCTTC.

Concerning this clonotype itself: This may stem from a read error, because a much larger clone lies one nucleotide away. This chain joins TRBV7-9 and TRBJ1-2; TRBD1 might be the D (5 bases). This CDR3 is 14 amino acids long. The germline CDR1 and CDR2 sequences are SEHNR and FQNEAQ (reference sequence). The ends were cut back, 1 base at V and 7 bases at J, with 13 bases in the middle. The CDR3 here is CASSLGGVEGGYTF. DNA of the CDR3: TGTGCCAGCAGCTTAGGGGGCGTGGAGGGTGGCTACACCTTC.

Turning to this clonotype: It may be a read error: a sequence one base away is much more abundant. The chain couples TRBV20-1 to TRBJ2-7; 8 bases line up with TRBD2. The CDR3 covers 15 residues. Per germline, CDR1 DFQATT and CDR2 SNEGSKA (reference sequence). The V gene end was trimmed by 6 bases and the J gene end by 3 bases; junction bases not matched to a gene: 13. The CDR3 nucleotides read TGCAGTGCATACCTGACTAGCGAGAGGGTCTACGAGCAGTACTTC. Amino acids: CSAYLTSERVYEQYF.

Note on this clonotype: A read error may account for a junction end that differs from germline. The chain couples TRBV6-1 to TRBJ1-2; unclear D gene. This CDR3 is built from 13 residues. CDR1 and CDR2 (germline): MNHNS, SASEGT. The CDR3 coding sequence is TGTGCCAGCAGCCCTGACCCCAGCTATGGCCACACCTTC. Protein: CASSPDPSYGHTF.

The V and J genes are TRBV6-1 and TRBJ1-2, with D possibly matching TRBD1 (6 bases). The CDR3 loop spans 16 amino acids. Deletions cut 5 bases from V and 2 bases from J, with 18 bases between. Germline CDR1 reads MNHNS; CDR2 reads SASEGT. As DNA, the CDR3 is TGTGCCAGCAGTCCCGGGGGGGCACTGGCGAACTATGGCTACACCTTC. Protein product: CASSPGGALANYGYTF.

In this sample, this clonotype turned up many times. The CDR3 reads CASSWVSQETQYF. CDR3 sequence (DNA): TGTGCCAGCAGCTGGGTTAGTCAAGAGACCCAGTACTTC. The rearrangement joins TRBV12-3 or TRBV12-4 to TRBJ2-5, with D hard to call. The CDR3 covers 13 residues. V was shortened by 6 bases and J by 2 bases, with 10 bases between the two germline ends.

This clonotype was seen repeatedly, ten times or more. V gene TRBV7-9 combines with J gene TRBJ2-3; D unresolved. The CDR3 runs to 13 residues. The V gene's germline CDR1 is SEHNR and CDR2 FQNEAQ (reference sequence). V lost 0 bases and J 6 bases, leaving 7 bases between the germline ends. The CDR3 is CASSLAGSDTQYF. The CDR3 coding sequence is TGTGCCAGCAGCTTAGCTGGGTCGGATACGCAGTATTTT.

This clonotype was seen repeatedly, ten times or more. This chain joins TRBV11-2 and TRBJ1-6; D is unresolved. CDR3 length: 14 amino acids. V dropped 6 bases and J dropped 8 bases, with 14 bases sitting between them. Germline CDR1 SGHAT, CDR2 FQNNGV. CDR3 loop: CASSVQSRDSPLHF. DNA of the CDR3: TGTGCCAGCAGTGTGCAGAGTAGGGATTCACCCCTCCACTTT.

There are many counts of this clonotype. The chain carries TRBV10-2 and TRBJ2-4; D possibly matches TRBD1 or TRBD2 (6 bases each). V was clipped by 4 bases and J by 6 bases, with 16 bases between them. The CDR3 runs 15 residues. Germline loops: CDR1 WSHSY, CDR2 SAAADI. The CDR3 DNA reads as TGCGCCAGCAGTGGGCAAGGGGGGCAGCTAAACATTCAGTACTTC. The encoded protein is CASSGQGGQLNIQYF.

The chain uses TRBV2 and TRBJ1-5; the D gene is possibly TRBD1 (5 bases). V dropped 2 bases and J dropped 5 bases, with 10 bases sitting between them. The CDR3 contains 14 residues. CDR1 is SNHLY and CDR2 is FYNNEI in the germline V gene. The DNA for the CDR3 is TGTGCCAGCAGTGAACAGGGCCTACATCAGCCCCAGCATTTT. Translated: CASSEQGLHQPQHF.

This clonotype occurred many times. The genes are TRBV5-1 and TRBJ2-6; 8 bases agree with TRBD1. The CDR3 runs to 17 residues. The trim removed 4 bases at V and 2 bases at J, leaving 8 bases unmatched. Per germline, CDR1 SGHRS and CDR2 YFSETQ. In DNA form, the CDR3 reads TGCGCCAGCAGCCCGTTCCCAGGGGGCGCTGGGGCCAACGTCCTGACTTTC. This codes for CASSPFPGGAGANVLTF.

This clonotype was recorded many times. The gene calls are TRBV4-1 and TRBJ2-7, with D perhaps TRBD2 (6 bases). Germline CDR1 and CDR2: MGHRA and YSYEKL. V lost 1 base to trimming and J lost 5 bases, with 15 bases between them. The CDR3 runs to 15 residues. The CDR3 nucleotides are TGCGCCAGCAGCCAAGCGGGTCAATGGGGGGACGAGCAGTACTTC. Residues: CASSQAGQWGDEQYF.

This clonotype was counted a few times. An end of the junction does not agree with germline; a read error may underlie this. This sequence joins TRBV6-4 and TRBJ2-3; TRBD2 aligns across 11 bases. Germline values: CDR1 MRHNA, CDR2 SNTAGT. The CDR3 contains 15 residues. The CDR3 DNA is TGTGCCTGCAGTGGGACTAGCGGTAGCACAGATACGCAGTATTTT. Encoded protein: CACSGTSGSTDTQYF.

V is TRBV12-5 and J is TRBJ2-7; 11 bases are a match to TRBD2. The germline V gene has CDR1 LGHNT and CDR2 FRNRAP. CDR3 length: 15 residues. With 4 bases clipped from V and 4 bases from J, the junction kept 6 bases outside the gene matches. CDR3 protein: CASGSQSSGRYEQYF. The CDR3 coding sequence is TGTGCTAGTGGTTCCCAGTCTAGCGGGAGGTACGAGCAGTACTTC.